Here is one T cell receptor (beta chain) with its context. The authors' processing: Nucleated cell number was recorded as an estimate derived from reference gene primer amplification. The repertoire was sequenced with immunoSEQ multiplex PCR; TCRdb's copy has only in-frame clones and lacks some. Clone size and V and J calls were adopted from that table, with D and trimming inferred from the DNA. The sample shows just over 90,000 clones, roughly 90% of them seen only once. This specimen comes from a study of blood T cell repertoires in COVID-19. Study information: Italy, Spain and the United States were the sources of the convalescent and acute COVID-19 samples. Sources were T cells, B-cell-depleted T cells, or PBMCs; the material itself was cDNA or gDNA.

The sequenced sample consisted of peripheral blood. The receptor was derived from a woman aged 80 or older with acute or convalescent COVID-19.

Written as DNA, the CDR3 is TGTGCCAGCAGCTTGCGGGCTTACGGGGGCAATGAGCAGTTCTTC. Translating it yields CASSLRAYGGNEQFF. This chain uses TRBV5-6 with TRBJ2-1, with TRBD2 as a possible D gene (6 bases). V lost 1 base and J 6 bases, leaving 14 bases between the germline ends. CDR1 SGHDT and CDR2 YYEEEE come from the germline V gene. The CDR3 has 15 amino acids.